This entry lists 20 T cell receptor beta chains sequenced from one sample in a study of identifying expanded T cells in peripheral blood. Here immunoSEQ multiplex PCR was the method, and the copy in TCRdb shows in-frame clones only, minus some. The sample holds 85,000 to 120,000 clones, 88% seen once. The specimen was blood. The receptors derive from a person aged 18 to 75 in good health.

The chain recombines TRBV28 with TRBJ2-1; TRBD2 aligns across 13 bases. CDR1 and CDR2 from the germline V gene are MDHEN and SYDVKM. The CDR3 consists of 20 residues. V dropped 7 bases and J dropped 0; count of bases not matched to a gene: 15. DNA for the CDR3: TGTGCCAGCACACCTTTATCGGGACTAGCGGGAAAGAGCTCCTACAATGAGCAGTTCTTC. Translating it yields CASTPLSGLAGKSSYNEQFF.

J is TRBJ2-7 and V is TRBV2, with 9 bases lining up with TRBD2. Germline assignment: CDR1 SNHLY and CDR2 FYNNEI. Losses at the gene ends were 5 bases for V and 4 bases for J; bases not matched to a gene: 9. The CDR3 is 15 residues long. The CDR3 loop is CASSLLAGEGYEQYF. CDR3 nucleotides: TGTGCCAGCAGTTTATTAGCGGGAGAGGGGTACGAGCAGTACTTC.

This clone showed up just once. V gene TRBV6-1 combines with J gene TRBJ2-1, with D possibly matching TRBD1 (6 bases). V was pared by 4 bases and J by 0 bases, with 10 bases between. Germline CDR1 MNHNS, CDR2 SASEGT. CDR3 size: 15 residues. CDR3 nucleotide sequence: TGTGCCAGCAGTGGACAGGCAAGCTCCTACAATGAGCAGTTCTTC. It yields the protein CASSGQASSYNEQFF.

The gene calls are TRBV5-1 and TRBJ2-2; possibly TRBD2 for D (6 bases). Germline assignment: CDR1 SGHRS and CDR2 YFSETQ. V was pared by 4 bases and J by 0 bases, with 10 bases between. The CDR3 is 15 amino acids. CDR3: CASSPGLTNTGELFF. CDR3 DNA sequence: TGCGCCAGCAGCCCCGGACTAACGAACACCGGGGAGCTGTTTTTT.

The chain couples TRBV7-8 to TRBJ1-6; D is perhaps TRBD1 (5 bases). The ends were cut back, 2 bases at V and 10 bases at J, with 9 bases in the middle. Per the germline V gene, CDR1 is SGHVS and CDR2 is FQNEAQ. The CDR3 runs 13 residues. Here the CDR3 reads CASSLQGRSPLHF. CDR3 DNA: TGTGCCAGCAGCTTACAGGGAAGATCACCCCTCCACTTT.

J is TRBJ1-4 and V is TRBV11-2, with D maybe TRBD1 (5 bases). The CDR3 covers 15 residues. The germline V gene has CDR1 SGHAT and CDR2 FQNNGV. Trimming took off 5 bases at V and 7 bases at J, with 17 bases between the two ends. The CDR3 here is CASSPLMGGGEKLFF. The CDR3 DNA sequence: TGTGCCAGCAGCCCACTCATGGGGGGGGGTGAAAAACTGTTTTTT.

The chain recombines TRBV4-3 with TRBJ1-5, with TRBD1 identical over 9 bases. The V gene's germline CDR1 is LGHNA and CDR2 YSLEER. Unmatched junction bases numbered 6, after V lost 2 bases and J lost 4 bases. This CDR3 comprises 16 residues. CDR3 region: CASSQNVGQGNQPQHF. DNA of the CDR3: TGCGCCAGCAGCCAAAATGTGGGACAGGGTAATCAGCCCCAGCATTTT.

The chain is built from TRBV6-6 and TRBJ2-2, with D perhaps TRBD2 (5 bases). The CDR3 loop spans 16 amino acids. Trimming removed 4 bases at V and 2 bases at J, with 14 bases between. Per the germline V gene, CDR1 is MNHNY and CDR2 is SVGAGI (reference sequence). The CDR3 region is CASSFRGRENTGELFF. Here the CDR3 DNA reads TGTGCCAGCAGTTTCCGGGGTAGGGAAAACACCGGGGAGCTGTTTTTT.

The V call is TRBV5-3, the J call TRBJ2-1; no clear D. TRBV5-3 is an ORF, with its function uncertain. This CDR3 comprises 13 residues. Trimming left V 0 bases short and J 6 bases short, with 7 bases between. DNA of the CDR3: TGTGCCAGAAGCTTGGAGGTATGCAATGAGCAGTTCTTC. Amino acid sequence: CARSLEVCNEQFF.

The CDR3 loop reads CASSLGTGGEETQYF. The CDR3 DNA is TGTGCCAGCAGCTTGGGGACAGGGGGCGAGGAGACCCAGTACTTC. The V call is TRBV11-3, the J call TRBJ2-5; 12 bases align to TRBD1. From germline, CDR1 is SGHNT and CDR2 YENEEA. There are 15 residues in the CDR3. Losses at the gene ends were 3 bases for V and 5 bases for J; bases not matched to a gene: 4.

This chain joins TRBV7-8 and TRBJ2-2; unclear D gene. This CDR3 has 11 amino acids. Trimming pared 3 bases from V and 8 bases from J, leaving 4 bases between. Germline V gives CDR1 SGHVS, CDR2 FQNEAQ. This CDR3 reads CASSLSGELFF. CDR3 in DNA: TGTGCCAGCAGCTTGTCTGGGGAGCTGTTTTTT.

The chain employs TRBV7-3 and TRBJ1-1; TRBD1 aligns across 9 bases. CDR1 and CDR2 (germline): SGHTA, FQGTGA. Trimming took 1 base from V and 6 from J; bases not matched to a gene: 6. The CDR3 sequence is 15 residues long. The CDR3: CASSLMGQGRSEAFF. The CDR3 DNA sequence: TGTGCCAGCAGCTTAATGGGACAGGGCCGTTCTGAAGCTTTCTTT.

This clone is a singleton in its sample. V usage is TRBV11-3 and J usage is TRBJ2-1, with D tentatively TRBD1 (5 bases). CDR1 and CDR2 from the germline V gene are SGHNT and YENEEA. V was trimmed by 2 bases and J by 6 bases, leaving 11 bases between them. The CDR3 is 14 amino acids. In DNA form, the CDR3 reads TGTGCCAGCAGCTTAACTCAGGGAATCAATGAGCAGTTCTTC. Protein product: CASSLTQGINEQFF.

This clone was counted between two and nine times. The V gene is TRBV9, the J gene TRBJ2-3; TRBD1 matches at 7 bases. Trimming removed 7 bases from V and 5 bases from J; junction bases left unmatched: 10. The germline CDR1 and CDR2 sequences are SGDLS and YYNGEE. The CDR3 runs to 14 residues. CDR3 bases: TGTGCCAGCGGATTAGGGGGCGCCGTAGATACGCAGTATTTT. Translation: CASGLGGAVDTQYF.

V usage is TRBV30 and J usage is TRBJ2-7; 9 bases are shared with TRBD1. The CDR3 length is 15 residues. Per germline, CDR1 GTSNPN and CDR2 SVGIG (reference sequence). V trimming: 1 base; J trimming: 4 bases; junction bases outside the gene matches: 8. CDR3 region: CAWSGGTGNRYEQYF. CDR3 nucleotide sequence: TGTGCCTGGAGTGGGGGGACAGGGAATCGTTACGAGCAGTACTTC.

CDR3 loop: CASSGLDPRNTGELFF. CDR3 in DNA: TGTGCCAGCAGCGGATTGGACCCACGAAACACCGGGGAGCTGTTTTTT. The chain carries TRBV9 and TRBJ2-2; the D is unclear. Germline values: CDR1 SGDLS, CDR2 YYNGEE. CDR3 length: 16 residues. Between the trimmed V and J ends, which lost 3 bases and 2 bases, there was a span of 14 bases.

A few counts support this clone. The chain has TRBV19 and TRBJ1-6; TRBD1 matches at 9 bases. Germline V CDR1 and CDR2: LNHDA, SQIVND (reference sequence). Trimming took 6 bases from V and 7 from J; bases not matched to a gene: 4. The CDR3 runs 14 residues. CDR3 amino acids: CASSPGQGNSPLHF. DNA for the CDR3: TGTGCCAGTAGCCCGGGACAGGGAAATTCACCCCTCCACTTT.

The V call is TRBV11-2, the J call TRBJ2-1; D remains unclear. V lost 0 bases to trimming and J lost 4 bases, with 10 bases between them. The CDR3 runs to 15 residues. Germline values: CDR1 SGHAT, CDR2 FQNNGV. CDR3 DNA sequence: TGTGCCAGCAGCTTAGAGATAGGACCTTACAATGAGCAGTTCTTC. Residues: CASSLEIGPYNEQFF.

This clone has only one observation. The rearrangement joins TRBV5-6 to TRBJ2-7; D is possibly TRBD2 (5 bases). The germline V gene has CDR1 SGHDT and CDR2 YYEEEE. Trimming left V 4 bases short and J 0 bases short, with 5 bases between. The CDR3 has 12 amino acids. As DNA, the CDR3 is TGTGCCAGCAGCGGGAGCTCCTACGAGCAGTACTTC. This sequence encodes CASSGSSYEQYF. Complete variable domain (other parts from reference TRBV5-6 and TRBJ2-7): DAGVTQSPTHLIKTRGQQVTLRCSPKSGHDTVSWYQQALGQGPQFIFQYYEEEERQRGNFPDRFSGHQFPNYSSELNVNALLLGDSALYLCASSGSSYEQYFGPGTRLTVT.

CDR3 loop: CASSFYTGTGTGYGYTF. DNA of the CDR3: TGTGCCAGCAGTTTTTATACGGGCACAGGGACTGGCTATGGCTACACCTTC. This chain connects TRBV27 to TRBJ1-2; TRBD1 might be the D (6 bases). The CDR3 runs 17 residues. With 3 bases removed from V and 4 bases from J, the gap between germline ends came to 21 bases. The germline V gene has CDR1 MNHEY and CDR2 SMNVEV (reference sequence).